Shown below are 30 T cell receptor beta chains from a single sample sequenced in a study of early T cells in non-severe SARS-CoV-2 infection. TCRdb analysed the 5' RACE reads with MiXCR anew, one entry per CDR3 protein. The table has 75,000 to 80,000 distinct CDR3 sequences, roughly 12% seen once. This specimen was whole blood, taken at baseline. The source is an adult who was a healthcare worker with PCR-confirmed SARS-CoV-2 infection or an uninfected control (not recorded which).

Many counts were recorded for this clonotype. The chain uses TRBV5-1 and TRBJ1-1; weak D call: TRBD1 (5 bases). Trimming stripped 5 bases from V and 5 bases from J, with 13 bases between. CDR1 and CDR2 from the germline V gene are SGHRS and YFSETQ. The CDR3 has 13 amino acids. CDR3 in amino acids: CASSSAGRTEAFF. The DNA of the CDR3 is TGCGCCAGCAGTAGCGCGGGGCGGACTGAAGCTTTCTTT.

This clonotype was seen repeatedly, ten times or more. The chain has TRBV12-3 or TRBV12-4 and TRBJ2-7; the match to TRBD2 covers 15 bases. The CDR3 consists of 17 residues. The V segment lost 5 bases and the J segment 3 bases; nucleotides outside the gene matches: 8. CDR3 nucleotide sequence: TGTGCCAGCAGTCCGGGACTAGCGGGGGGCCGGTACTACGAGCAGTACTTC. This codes for CASSPGLAGGRYYEQYF.

This rearrangement joins TRBV5-5 to TRBJ2-7, with 9 bases identical to TRBD1. The germline gives CDR1 SGHKS, CDR2 YYEKEE (reference sequence). Losses at the gene ends were 0 bases for V and 3 bases for J; bases not matched to a gene: 4. The CDR3 is 15 amino acids. The CDR3 DNA follows: TGTGCCAGCAGCTTGGAGGGACAGGGTCTCTACGAGCAGTACTTC. The encoded protein is CASSLEGQGLYEQYF. The full variable domain, completed using reference TRBV5-5 and TRBJ2-7, is DAGVTQSPTHLIKTRGQQVTLRCSPISGHKSVSWYQQVLGQGPQFIFQYYEKEERGRGNFPDRFSARQFPNYSSELNVNALLLGDSALYLCASSLEGQGLYEQYFGPGTRLTVT.

This clonotype turned up a few times. The chain links TRBV2 to TRBJ2-7; D ambiguous. V shed 1 base and J shed 6 bases, with 7 bases lying between them. This CDR3 has 12 residues. Per the germline V gene, CDR1 is SNHLY and CDR2 is FYNNEI. The CDR3 reads CASSEGFAEQYF. The CDR3 nucleotides are TGTGCCAGCAGTGAAGGCTTCGCCGAGCAGTACTTC. The full variable domain, in which reference TRBV2 and TRBJ2-7 provide the parts outside the CDR3, is EPEVTQTPSHQVTQMGQEVILRCVPISNHLYFYWYRQILGQKVEFLVSFYNNEISEKSEIFDDQFSVERPDGSNFTLKIRSTKLEDSAMYFCASSEGFAEQYFGPGTRLTVT.

The gene calls are TRBV7-6 and TRBJ2-5; a weak D match, TRBD2 (6 bases). The CDR3 length is 16 residues. The germline V and J ends were trimmed by 0 bases and 2 bases, with 13 bases remaining between them. Germline V CDR1 and CDR2: SGHVS, FNYEAQ. CDR3 DNA: TGTGCCAGCAGCTTAGCCGGAATGGCGGGGCAAGAGACCCAGTACTTC. The encoded protein is CASSLAGMAGQETQYF.

CDR3: CASSQNGGTSYEQYF. CDR3 coding DNA: TGTGCCAGCAGCCAAAACGGAGGGACCTCCTACGAGCAGTACTTC. The gene calls are TRBV7-2 and TRBJ2-7; TRBD2 might be the D (6 bases). Between the trimmed V and J ends, which lost 5 bases and 0 bases, there was a span of 14 bases. Germline V gene sequence: CDR1 SGHTA, CDR2 FQGNSA. The CDR3 runs to 15 residues. Using reference TRBV7-2 and TRBJ2-7 for the parts outside the CDR3, the full variable domain is GAGVSQSPSNKVTEKGKDVELRCDPISGHTALYWYRQSLGQGLEFLIYFQGNSAPDKSGLPSDRFSAERTGGSVSTLTIQRTQQEDSAVYLCASSQNGGTSYEQYFGPGTRLTVT.

This clonotype was recorded a few times. The chain combines TRBV27 with TRBJ1-2, with a weak D call TRBD1 (5 bases). Germline V lookup: CDR1 MNHEY, CDR2 SMNVEV (reference sequence). V was pared by 6 bases and J by 0 bases, with 8 bases between. CDR3 size: 13 residues. CDR3 sequence reads: CASRWGSNYGYTF. The CDR3 DNA follows: TGTGCCAGCAGGTGGGGGTCTAACTATGGCTACACCTTC.

Ten or more counts support this clonotype. The chain recombines TRBV29-1 with TRBJ1-2; 12 nucleotides agree with TRBD1. V lost 1 base and J lost 3; bases outside the gene matches: 6. The CDR3 is 16 residues long. Germline assignment: CDR1 SQVTM and CDR2 ANQGSEA. In DNA, the CDR3 is TGCAGCGTTGAAGGCGGGACAGGGGGCTCCTACTATGGCTACACCTTC. This codes for CSVEGGTGGSYYGYTF.

This clonotype showed up just a few times. The V gene is TRBV28, the J gene TRBJ1-1; 7 nucleotides match TRBD1. Trimming at V came to 10 bases and at J to 0 bases, leaving 8 bases not matched to a gene. The CDR3 is 14 residues long. Germline values: CDR1 MDHEN, CDR2 SYDVKM. The CDR3 sequence is CATQGVLMNTEAFF. Here the CDR3 DNA reads TGTGCCACCCAGGGGGTTTTGATGAACACTGAAGCTTTCTTT. Complete variable domain (other parts from reference TRBV28 and TRBJ1-1): DVKVTQSSRYLVKRTGEKVFLECVQDMDHENMFWYRQDPGLGLRLIYFSYDVKMKEKGDIPEGYSVSREKKERFSLILESASTNQTSMYLCATQGVLMNTEAFFGQGTRLTVV.

This clonotype appeared many times. The gene calls are TRBV28 and TRBJ2-1; 11 positions agree with TRBD2. J was trimmed by 0 bases and V by 6 bases; bases with no gene match: 10. This CDR3 contains 18 residues. Germline assignment: CDR1 MDHEN and CDR2 SYDVKM. Here the CDR3 DNA reads TGTGCCAGCAGACTTCTAGCGGGGGGCTTCGGCTCCTACAATGAGCAGTTCTTC. It codes for CASRLLAGGFGSYNEQFF.

The chain combines TRBV28 with TRBJ2-7; no clear D. The CDR3 totals 13 residues. Germline V gene data show CDR1 as MDHEN and CDR2 as SYDVKM. V lost 8 bases and J 1 base, leaving 12 bases between the germline ends. The CDR3 region has the DNA TGTGCCAGCTCACGTCCGGTATCCTACGAGCAGTACTTC. Its translation: CASSRPVSYEQYF.

Many counts were recorded for this clonotype. The chain employs TRBV5-1 and TRBJ2-5, with 13 positions matching TRBD2. Germline CDR1 is SGHRS and CDR2 is YFSETQ. The junction had 5 bases not matched to a gene; V was cut back by 4 bases and J by 2 bases. The CDR3 consists of 16 residues. The CDR3 coding sequence is TGCGCCAGCAGCCCCCTGACTAGCGGGGGGCAAGAGACCCAGTACTTC. Protein sequence: CASSPLTSGGQETQYF.

This clonotype was seen a handful of times. The chain uses TRBV28 and TRBJ1-2, with no clear D. The CDR3 is 16 residues long. Germline V lookup: CDR1 MDHEN, CDR2 SYDVKM. V was pared by 1 base and J by 2 bases, with 14 bases between. The CDR3: CASSLSGRVGNYGYTF. The CDR3 region has the DNA TGTGCCAGCAGTTTATCCGGCCGGGTTGGGAACTATGGCTACACCTTC.

This clonotype was recorded many times. This chain uses TRBV6-2 or TRBV6-3 with TRBJ2-2; D uncertain. V lost 5 bases to trimming and J lost 6 bases, with 10 bases between them. Germline lookup yields CDR1 MNHEY and CDR2 SVGEGT. This CDR3 has 13 residues. CDR3 in amino acids: CASSTLLAGELFF. The CDR3 DNA follows: TGTGCCAGCAGTACGTTACTGGCCGGGGAGCTGTTTTTT.

This clonotype was counted ten times or more. The rearrangement links TRBV27 to TRBJ1-1; tentative D call: TRBD1 (5 bases). From germline, CDR1 is MNHEY and CDR2 SMNVEV (reference sequence). This CDR3 is 16 amino acids long. The V end was cut by 3 bases, the J end by 0 bases, with 14 bases between. The CDR3 nucleotides read TGTGCCAGCAGTTTTCGGGCCGGGGGGTTGAACACTGAAGCTTTCTTT. Translated, it gives CASSFRAGGLNTEAFF.

The chain employs TRBV28 and TRBJ1-2; 7 nucleotides match TRBD1. Per germline, CDR1 MDHEN and CDR2 SYDVKM. The CDR3 spans 15 residues. V trimming: 6 bases; J trimming: 8 bases; junction bases outside the gene matches: 15. In nucleotides, the CDR3 is TGTGCCAGCAGCCTTGTAAAGGGGGCGATAAGAGGCTACACCTTC. Residues: CASSLVKGAIRGYTF.

This clonotype was seen more than once but under ten times. The chain is built from TRBV12-3 or TRBV12-4 and TRBJ2-1, with D perhaps TRBD2 (5 bases). V was clipped by 0 bases and J by 7 bases, with 19 bases between them. The CDR3 is made up of 17 amino acids. CDR3 DNA sequence: TGTGCCAGCAGTTTAGCGCTTGGCTATCCCCGCGGGAATGAGCAGTTCTTC. Encoded protein: CASSLALGYPRGNEQFF.

There are a few counts of this clonotype. The chain couples TRBV10-3 to TRBJ1-1; 7 bases are a match to TRBD1. Germline-derived CDR1 and CDR2 are ENHRY and SYGVKD. V lost 3 bases to trimming and J lost 7 bases; unmatched junction nucleotides: 5. The CDR3 totals 13 residues. The CDR3 bases are TGTGCCATCAGTGAAGGTACAGGGGATGAAGCTTTCTTT. Residues: CAISEGTGDEAFF.

This clonotype was detected only a few times. The gene calls are TRBV18 and TRBJ2-3; 12 nucleotides line up with TRBD2. The ends lost 3 bases at V and 5 bases at J; junction bases unmatched: 3. The CDR3 has 15 amino acids. The V gene's germline CDR1 is KGHSH and CDR2 LQKENI. In nucleotides, the CDR3 is TGTGCCAGCTCACCCACTAGCGGGGGGCAAGATACGCAGTATTTT. Encoded protein: CASSPTSGGQDTQYF.

DNA of the CDR3: TGTGCCTGGAGTGTACCCTGGACAGGGGGCCTCTGGATCTACGGCTACACCTTC. Its translation: CAWSVPWTGGLWIYGYTF. The genes are TRBV30 and TRBJ1-2; 11 nucleotides match TRBD1. The CDR3 is 18 residues long. Germline-derived CDR1 and CDR2 are GTSNPN and SVGIG (reference sequence). After removal of 0 bases from V and 8 bases from J, the junction contained 17 bases not matched to a gene. The whole variable domain, remainder taken from reference TRBV30 and TRBJ1-2, is SQTIHQWPATLVQPVGSPLSLECTVEGTSNPNLYWYRQAAGRGLQLLFYSVGIGQISSEVPQNLSASRPQDRQFILSSKKLLLSDSGFYLCAWSVPWTGGLWIYGYTFGSGTRLTVV.

Only a few counts were recorded for this clonotype. The chain links TRBV29-1 to TRBJ2-7; no firm D call. V was pared by 0 bases and J by 5 bases, with 8 bases between. CDR3 size: 12 residues. Germline values: CDR1 SQVTM, CDR2 ANQGSEA. The CDR3 sequence: CSVEDSVHEQYF. CDR3 in DNA: TGCAGCGTTGAAGATTCAGTCCACGAGCAGTACTTC.

J is TRBJ2-7 and V is TRBV7-8; D is uncertain. The CDR3 extends over 16 amino acids. Germline CDR1 SGHVS, CDR2 FQNEAQ. V was shortened by 5 bases and J by 0 bases, with 17 bases between the two germline ends. The CDR3 sequence is CASSGYTGGRSYEQYF. CDR3 coding DNA: TGTGCCAGCAGCGGATACACCGGCGGTCGCTCCTACGAGCAGTACTTC.

The chain is built from TRBV2 and TRBJ2-2; D possibly matches TRBD1 or TRBD2 (5 bases each). CDR1 is SNHLY and CDR2 is FYNNEI in the germline V gene. V was clipped by 4 bases and J by 6 bases, with 12 bases between them. The CDR3 spans 14 residues. CDR3 in amino acids: CASSVQGVPGELFF. DNA for the CDR3: TGTGCCAGCAGTGTCCAGGGAGTCCCCGGGGAGCTGTTTTTT. The full variable domain, rest sourced from reference TRBV2 and TRBJ2-2, is EPEVTQTPSHQVTQMGQEVILRCVPISNHLYFYWYRQILGQKVEFLVSFYNNEISEKSEIFDDQFSVERPDGSNFTLKIRSTKLEDSAMYFCASSVQGVPGELFFGEGSRLTVL.

This clonotype was recorded only once. J is TRBJ2-3 and V is TRBV6-1, with 7 bases lining up with TRBD1. Germline trimming cut 6 bases from V and 8 bases from J; bases unmatched to any gene: 17. CDR3 length: 16 amino acids. The germline gives CDR1 MNHNS, CDR2 SASEGT. CDR3 region: CASRVIRDRPLGTQYF. The CDR3, as DNA: TGTGCCAGCAGGGTGATCCGGGACAGACCCCTGGGTACGCAGTATTTT.

The chain recombines TRBV4-2 with TRBJ1-2; D may be TRBD1 (5 bases). Germline values: CDR1 LGHNA, CDR2 YNFKEQ. Trimming took 1 base from V and 11 from J, leaving 20 bases between them. CDR3 length: 15 residues. CDR3 loop: CASSQVQALPGPYTF. CDR3 nucleotides: TGTGCCAGCAGCCAAGTCCAGGCCCTGCCGGGACCTTACACCTTC.

This clonotype has ten or more counts. CDR3 region: CASSQLGQGKTEAFF. In DNA form, the CDR3 reads TGTGCCAGCAGCCAATTGGGACAGGGGAAGACTGAAGCTTTCTTT. V is TRBV16 and J is TRBJ1-1; 10 bases agree with TRBD1. With V trimmed by 1 base and J by 5 bases, 4 bases remained unmatched. The length of the CDR3 is 15 residues. Germline loops: CDR1 KGHSY, CDR2 FQNENV. The whole variable domain, remainder taken from reference TRBV16 and TRBJ1-1, is GEEVAQTPKHLVRGEGQKAKLYCAPIKGHSYVFWYQQVLKNEFKFLISFQNENVFDETGMPKERFSAKCLPNSPCSLEIQATKLEDSAVYFCASSQLGQGKTEAFFGQGTRLTVV.

The rearrangement joins TRBV12-3 or TRBV12-4 to TRBJ2-1; TRBD2 matches 10 bases. J was trimmed by 16 bases and V by 6 bases; bases with no gene match: 6. The CDR3 totals 11 residues. In nucleotides, the CDR3 is TGTGCCAGCAGCTCGGGACTAGCGTCATTCTTC. Translated: CASSSGLASFF.

A few counts support this clonotype. The V call is TRBV29-1, the J call TRBJ1-3; 12 nucleotides align to TRBD1. Germline loops: CDR1 SQVTM, CDR2 ANQGSEA. Unmatched junction bases numbered 8, after V lost 4 bases and J lost 7 bases. The CDR3 has 15 residues. The CDR3 nucleotides are TGCAGCGTTGTTTTATCGGGACAGGGGGCGAACACCATATATTTT. Encoded protein: CSVVLSGQGANTIYF.

There are many counts of this clonotype. The rearrangement uses TRBV6-1 and TRBJ1-5; 7 nucleotides match TRBD1. Per the germline V gene, CDR1 is MNHNS and CDR2 is SASEGT. V shed 6 bases, J shed 1 base, and the junction held 6 bases outside the gene matches. CDR3 length: 15 residues. The CDR3 protein is CASRDRVESNQPQHF. DNA of the CDR3: TGTGCCAGCAGAGACAGGGTTGAGAGCAATCAGCCCCAGCATTTT.

This clonotype turned up a few times. This sequence joins TRBV20-1 and TRBJ2-7; 10 positions agree with TRBD2. This CDR3 spans 16 amino acids. Germline V gives CDR1 DFQATT, CDR2 SNEGSKA (reference sequence). The CDR3 sequence: CSRVSGGTPSSYEQYF. In nucleotides, the CDR3 is TGCTCTAGAGTTAGCGGGGGGACTCCGAGCTCCTACGAGCAGTACTTC.